This TCR beta chain was identified during a study of blood T cell repertoires in COVID-19. Germline lookup yields CDR1 MNHEY and CDR2 SMNVEV (reference sequence). The V end lost 3 bases, the J end lost 5 bases, and 8 bases lay between the germline ends. The CDR3 is made up of 13 amino acids. Libraries were prepared by immunoSEQ multiplex PCR; TCRdb keeps only in-frame clonotypes and omits some of them. The profile shows about 370,000 clones, around 91% of them singletons. Specimen: PBMCs or T cells enriched from blood (not recorded which). The J gene is TRBJ1-5, the V gene TRBV27, with a tentative D call TRBD1 (5 bases). This TCR came from a man aged 18-30 years who had recovered from COVID-19. The CDR3 DNA reads as TGTGCCAGCAGTTTTGTAGGGGATCAGCCCCAGCATTTT. Translation: CASSFVGDQPQHF.